The 6 T cell receptor beta chains below all came from one sample that was sequenced in a study of blood T cell repertoires in COVID-19. Assay: immunoSEQ multiplex PCR; the TCRdb copy retains only in-frame clones and omits some. The sample lists 250,000 to 300,000 clones, 80% to 90% occurring once. Sequenced: PBMCs or T cells enriched from blood (not recorded which). These receptors came from a woman in her fifties or sixties who had recovered from COVID-19.

The chain employs TRBV11-1 and TRBJ2-5, with D maybe TRBD2 (6 bases). This CDR3 is 16 amino acids long. Deletions cut 5 bases from V and 1 base from J, with 17 bases between. From germline, CDR1 is SGHAT and CDR2 FQDESV (reference sequence). In nucleotides, the CDR3 is TGTGCCAGCAGCACAGGACTTACGGGAGTCCAAGAGACCCAGTACTTC. Amino acid sequence: CASSTGLTGVQETQYF. Together with reference TRBV11-1 and TRBJ2-5, the CDR3 gives the full variable domain: EAEVAQSPRYKITEKSQAVAFWCDPISGHATLYWYRQILGQGPELLVQFQDESVVDDSQLPKDRFSAERLKGVDSTLKIQPAELGDSAMYLCASSTGLTGVQETQYFGPGTRLLVL.

V is TRBV12-3 or TRBV12-4 and J is TRBJ1-4; D is unresolved. This CDR3 spans 13 amino acids. V lost 5 bases, J lost 1 base, and 5 bases lay in between. The CDR3 sequence: CASSRVTNEKLFF. As DNA, the CDR3 is TGTGCCAGCAGTAGAGTAACTAATGAAAAACTGTTTTTT.

The chain employs TRBV6-2 or TRBV6-3 and TRBJ2-1; perhaps TRBD2 as D (6 bases). The CDR3 is 15 residues long. The V and J ends lost 6 bases and 4 bases respectively, with 16 bases between them. From germline, CDR1 is MNHEY and CDR2 SVGEGT. The CDR3 DNA follows: TGTGCCAGCAGCCCCGGGAGCGGGCTTTACAATGAGCAGTTCTTC. It translates to CASSPGSGLYNEQFF.

CDR3 sequence: CASSSGTSGIYNEQFF. Here the CDR3 DNA reads TGTGCCAGCAGCTCTGGGACTAGCGGAATTTACAATGAGCAGTTCTTC. V gene TRBV7-9 combines with J gene TRBJ2-1; TRBD2 matches 11 bases. The CDR3 spans 16 residues. The V and J ends lost 4 bases and 4 bases, in that order; junction bases with no gene match: 6. Germline lookup yields CDR1 SEHNR and CDR2 FQNEAQ (reference sequence).

J is TRBJ1-6 and V is TRBV19, with 7 bases matching TRBD1. V dropped 5 bases and J dropped 7; count of bases not matched to a gene: 14. The germline V gene has CDR1 LNHDA and CDR2 SQIVND (reference sequence). This CDR3 region has 17 residues. The CDR3 protein is CASSPTFGQVGNSPLHF. CDR3 DNA: TGTGCCAGTAGTCCCACGTTCGGACAGGTCGGAAATTCACCCCTCCACTTT.

V and J are TRBV5-1 and TRBJ1-4; maybe TRBD1 (5 bases). The germline gives CDR1 SGHRS, CDR2 YFSETQ. V shed 5 bases and J shed 0 bases, with 8 bases lying between them. The CDR3 consists of 14 residues. The CDR3 sequence: CASREGTTNEKLFF. The CDR3 DNA follows: TGCGCCAGCAGGGAGGGGACAACTAATGAAAAACTGTTTTTT.